This TCR beta chain was sequenced in a study of T cell responses to AZD1222 COVID-19 vaccine. Findings and caveats of the study: Receipt of two AZD1222 doses was followed by a rise in Spike-specific TCR breadth and depth. Epitopes outside B.1.351 and B.1.1.7 mutated regions reportedly drew nearly half of spike TCRs.

The table came from immunoSEQ multiplex PCR; TCRdb's copy has only in-frame clones and leaves some out. The profile covers around 130,000 clones, with roughly 86% appearing a single time and 12% taken by the ten largest. On this clone itself: Its cognate antigen is unknown.

This CDR3 has 15 residues. The germline gives CDR1 MGHRA, CDR2 YSYEKL. J lost 7 bases, V lost 6 bases, and 10 bases had no gene match. The chain employs TRBV4-1 and TRBJ2-1; TRBD2 aligns across 9 bases. The specimen comprised peripheral blood, sampled on day 0 of AZD1222 vaccination. The clonotype comes from an adult in good health. The CDR3 bases are TGCGCCAGCAGGCGAGGCGGGACTAGCATGAATGAGCAGTTCTTC. Protein product: CASRRGGTSMNEQFF.